In this sample, the clone carrying this TCR beta chain turned up a few times. The V gene end was trimmed by 5 bases and the J gene end by 3 bases; junction bases not matched to a gene: 1. In germline, CDR1 is SNHLY, CDR2 FYNNEI. This CDR3 has 12 residues. Sequenced by immunoSEQ multiplex PCR; TCRdb stores in-frame clones only, minus some. This table has about 180,000 clones, around 83% appearing once. The data were taken from a study of blood T cell repertoires in COVID-19. This chain joins TRBV2 and TRBJ2-7, with 7 bases identical to TRBD1. The sequence was collected from a human donor in a cohort sampled during active COVID-19. Sequenced sample: peripheral blood. In DNA form, the CDR3 reads TGTGCCAGCAGTTGGGACAGCTACGAGCAGTACTTC. As protein: CASSWDSYEQYF.